The source of this TCR beta chain is a study of OX40 agonist ivuxolimab in advanced cancers. The ends were cut back, 3 bases at V and 1 base at J, with 12 bases in the middle. This CDR3 contains 15 residues. CDR1 MNHEY and CDR2 SMNVEV come from the germline V gene (reference sequence). Assay used: immunoSEQ multiplex PCR; TCRdb lists only in-frame clones, some missing. The sample shows some 70,000 clones, 75% to 85% of them seen only once. This TCR derives from an adult with an advanced solid tumor such as melanoma, head and neck, liver or kidney cancer. The sequencing used CD4+ or CD8+ T cells sorted from blood, collected in a trial of the OX40 agonist ivuxolimab. The chain is built from TRBV27 and TRBJ1-2, with D tentatively TRBD1 (5 bases). The CDR3 DNA sequence: TGTGCCAGCAGTTTCGGCCGGGGGGTTAACTATGGCTACACCTTC. Amino acids: CASSFGRGVNYGYTF.